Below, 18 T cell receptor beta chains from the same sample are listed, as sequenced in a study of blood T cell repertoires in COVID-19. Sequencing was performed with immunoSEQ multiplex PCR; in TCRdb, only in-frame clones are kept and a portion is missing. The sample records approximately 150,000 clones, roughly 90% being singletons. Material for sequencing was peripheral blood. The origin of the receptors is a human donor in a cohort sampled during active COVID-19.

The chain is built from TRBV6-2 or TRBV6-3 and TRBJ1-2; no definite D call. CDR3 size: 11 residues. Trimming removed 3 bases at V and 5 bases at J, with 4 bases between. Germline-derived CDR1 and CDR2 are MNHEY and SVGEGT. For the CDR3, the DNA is TGTGCCAGCAGTTATCTGTATGGCTACACCTTC. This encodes CASSYLYGYTF.

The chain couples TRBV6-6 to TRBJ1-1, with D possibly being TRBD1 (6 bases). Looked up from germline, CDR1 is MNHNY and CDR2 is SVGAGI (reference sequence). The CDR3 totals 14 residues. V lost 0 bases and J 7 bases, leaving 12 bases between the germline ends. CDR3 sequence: CASSYSRGEGEAFF. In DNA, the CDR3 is TGTGCCAGCAGTTACTCCAGGGGTGAGGGTGAAGCTTTCTTT.

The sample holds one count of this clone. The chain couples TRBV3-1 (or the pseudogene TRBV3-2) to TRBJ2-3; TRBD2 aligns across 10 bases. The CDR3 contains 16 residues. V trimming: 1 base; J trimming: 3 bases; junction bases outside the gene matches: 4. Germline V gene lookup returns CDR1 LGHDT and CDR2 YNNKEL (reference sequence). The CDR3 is CASSQASGGGTDTQYF. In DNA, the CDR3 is TGTGCCAGCAGCCAAGCTAGCGGGGGAGGTACAGATACGCAGTATTTT.

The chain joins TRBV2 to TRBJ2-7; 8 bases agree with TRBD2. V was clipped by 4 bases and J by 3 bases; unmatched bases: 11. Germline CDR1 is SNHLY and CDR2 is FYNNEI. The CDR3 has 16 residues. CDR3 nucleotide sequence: TGTGCCAGCAGTGGAAGAGGACTAGCTTCGGGCTACGAGCAGTACTTC. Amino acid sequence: CASSGRGLASGYEQYF.

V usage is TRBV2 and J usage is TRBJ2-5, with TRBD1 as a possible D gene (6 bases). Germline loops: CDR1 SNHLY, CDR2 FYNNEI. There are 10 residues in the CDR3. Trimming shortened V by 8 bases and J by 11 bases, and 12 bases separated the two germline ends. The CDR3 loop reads CASFTGTQYF. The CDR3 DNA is TGTGCCAGCTTCACAGGGACACAGTACTTC.

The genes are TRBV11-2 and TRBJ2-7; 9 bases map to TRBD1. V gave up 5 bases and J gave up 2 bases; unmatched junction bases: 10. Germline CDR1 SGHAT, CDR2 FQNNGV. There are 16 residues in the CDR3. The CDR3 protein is CASSLFPGTGTYEQYF. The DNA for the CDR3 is TGTGCCAGCAGCCTATTCCCCGGGACAGGGACCTACGAGCAGTACTTC. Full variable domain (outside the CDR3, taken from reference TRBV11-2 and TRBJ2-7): EAGVAQSPRYKIIEKRQSVAFWCNPISGHATLYWYQQILGQGPKLLIQFQNNGVVDDSQLPKDRFSAERLKGVDSTLKIQPAKLEDSAVYLCASSLFPGTGTYEQYFGPGTRLTVT.

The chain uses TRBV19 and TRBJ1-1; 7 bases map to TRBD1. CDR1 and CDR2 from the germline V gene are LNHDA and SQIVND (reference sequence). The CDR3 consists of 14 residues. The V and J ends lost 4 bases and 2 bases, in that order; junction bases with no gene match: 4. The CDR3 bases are TGTGCCAGTAGTACCCAGGGGGGCAACACTGAAGCTTTCTTT. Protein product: CASSTQGGNTEAFF.

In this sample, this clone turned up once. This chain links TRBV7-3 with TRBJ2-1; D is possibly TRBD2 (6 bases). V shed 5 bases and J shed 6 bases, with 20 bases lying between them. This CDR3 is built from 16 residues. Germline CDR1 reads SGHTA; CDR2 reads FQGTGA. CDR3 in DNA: TGTGCCAGCAGCCCCGCACACCTAGCGTTAGGCAATGAGCAGTTCTTC. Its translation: CASSPAHLALGNEQFF.

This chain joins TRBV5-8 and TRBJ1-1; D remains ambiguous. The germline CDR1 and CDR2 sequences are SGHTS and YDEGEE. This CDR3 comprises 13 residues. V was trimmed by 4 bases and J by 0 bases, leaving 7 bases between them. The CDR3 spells CASSPYMNTEAFF. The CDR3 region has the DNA TGTGCCAGCAGCCCCTATATGAACACTGAAGCTTTCTTT. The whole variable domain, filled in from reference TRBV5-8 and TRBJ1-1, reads EAGVTQSPTHLIKTRGQQATLRCSPISGHTSVYWYQQALGLGLQFLLWYDEGEERNRGNFPPRFSGRQFPNYSSELNVNALELEDSALYLCASSPYMNTEAFFGQGTRLTVV.

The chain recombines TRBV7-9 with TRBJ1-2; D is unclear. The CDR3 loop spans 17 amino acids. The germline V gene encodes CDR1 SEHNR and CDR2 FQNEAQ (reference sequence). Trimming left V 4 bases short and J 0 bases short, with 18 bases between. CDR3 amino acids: CASSSFRQVLTNYGYTF. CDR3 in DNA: TGTGCCAGCAGCTCCTTCCGACAAGTCCTTACTAACTATGGCTACACCTTC.

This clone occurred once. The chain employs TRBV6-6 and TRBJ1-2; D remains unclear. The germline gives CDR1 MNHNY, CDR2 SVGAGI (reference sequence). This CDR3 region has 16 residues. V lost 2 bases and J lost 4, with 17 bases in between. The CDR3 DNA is TGTGCCAGCAGTTACCATTGGACCGCGGGATCCTATGGCTACACCTTC. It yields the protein CASSYHWTAGSYGYTF.

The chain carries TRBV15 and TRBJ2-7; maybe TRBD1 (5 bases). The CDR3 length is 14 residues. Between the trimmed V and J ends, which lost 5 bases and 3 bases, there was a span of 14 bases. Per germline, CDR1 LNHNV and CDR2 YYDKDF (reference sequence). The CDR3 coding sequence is TGTGCCACCAGCTGGCTAGGGGTCGGCTACGAGCAGTACTTC. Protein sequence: CATSWLGVGYEQYF.

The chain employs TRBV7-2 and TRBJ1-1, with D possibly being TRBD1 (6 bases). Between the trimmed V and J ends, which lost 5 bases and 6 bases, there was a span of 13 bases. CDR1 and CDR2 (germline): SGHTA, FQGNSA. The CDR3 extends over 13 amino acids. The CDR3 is CASSLHREPEAFF. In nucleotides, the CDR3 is TGTGCCAGCAGCCTTCACAGGGAACCTGAAGCTTTCTTT.

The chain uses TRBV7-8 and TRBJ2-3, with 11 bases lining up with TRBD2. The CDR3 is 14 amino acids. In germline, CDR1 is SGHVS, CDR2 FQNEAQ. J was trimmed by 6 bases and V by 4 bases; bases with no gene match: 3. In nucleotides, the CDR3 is TGTGCCAGCAGCTCGACTAGCGGGGATGATACGCAGTATTTT. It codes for CASSSTSGDDTQYF.

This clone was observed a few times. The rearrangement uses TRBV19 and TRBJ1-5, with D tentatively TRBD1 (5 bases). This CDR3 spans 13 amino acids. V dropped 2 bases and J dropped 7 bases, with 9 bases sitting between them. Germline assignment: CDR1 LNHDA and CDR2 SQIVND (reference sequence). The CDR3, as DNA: TGTGCCAGTAGTATACGGGAGGGGCAGCCCCAGCATTTT. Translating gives CASSIREGQPQHF.

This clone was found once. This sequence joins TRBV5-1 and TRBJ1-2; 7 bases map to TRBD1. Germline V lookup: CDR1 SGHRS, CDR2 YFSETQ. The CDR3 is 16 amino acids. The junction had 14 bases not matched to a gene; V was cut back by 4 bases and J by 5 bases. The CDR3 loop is CASSLGPQGTRYGYTF. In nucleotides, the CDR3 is TGCGCCAGCAGCCTGGGGCCACAGGGGACTCGTTATGGCTACACCTTC.

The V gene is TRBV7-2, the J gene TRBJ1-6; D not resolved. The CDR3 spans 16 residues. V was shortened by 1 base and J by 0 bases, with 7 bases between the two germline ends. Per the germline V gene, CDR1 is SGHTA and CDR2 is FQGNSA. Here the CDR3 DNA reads TGTGCCAGCAGCTTAGTGGGCAGCTCCTATAATTCACCCCTCCACTTT. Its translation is CASSLVGSSYNSPLHF.

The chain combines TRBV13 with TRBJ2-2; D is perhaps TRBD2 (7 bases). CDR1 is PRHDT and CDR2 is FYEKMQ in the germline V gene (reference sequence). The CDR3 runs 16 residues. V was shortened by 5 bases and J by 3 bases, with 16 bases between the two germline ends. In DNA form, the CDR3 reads TGTGCCAGCAGCCCAGAGGGGGAGGGCCACACCGGGGAGCTGTTTTTT. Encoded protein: CASSPEGEGHTGELFF.